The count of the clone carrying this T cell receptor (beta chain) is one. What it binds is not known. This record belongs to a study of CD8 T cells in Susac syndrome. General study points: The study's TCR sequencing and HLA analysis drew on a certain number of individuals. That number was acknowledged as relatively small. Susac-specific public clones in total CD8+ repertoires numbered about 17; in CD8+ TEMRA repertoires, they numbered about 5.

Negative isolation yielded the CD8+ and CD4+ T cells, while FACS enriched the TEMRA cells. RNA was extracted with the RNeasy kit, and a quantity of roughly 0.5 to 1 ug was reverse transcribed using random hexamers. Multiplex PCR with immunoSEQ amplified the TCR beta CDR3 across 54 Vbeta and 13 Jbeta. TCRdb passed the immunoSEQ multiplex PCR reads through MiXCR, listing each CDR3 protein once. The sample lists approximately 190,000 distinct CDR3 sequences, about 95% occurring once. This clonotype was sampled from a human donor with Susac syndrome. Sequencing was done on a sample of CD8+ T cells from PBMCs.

Written as DNA, the CDR3 is TGTGCCAGCAGTTTTGAGGGGTACACTGAAGCTTTCTTT. Residues: CASSFEGYTEAFF. The genes are TRBV12-3 or TRBV12-4 and TRBJ1-1; TRBD1 is a possible D gene (5 bases). V was clipped by 3 bases and J by 3 bases, with 8 bases between them. The CDR3 sequence is 13 residues long.